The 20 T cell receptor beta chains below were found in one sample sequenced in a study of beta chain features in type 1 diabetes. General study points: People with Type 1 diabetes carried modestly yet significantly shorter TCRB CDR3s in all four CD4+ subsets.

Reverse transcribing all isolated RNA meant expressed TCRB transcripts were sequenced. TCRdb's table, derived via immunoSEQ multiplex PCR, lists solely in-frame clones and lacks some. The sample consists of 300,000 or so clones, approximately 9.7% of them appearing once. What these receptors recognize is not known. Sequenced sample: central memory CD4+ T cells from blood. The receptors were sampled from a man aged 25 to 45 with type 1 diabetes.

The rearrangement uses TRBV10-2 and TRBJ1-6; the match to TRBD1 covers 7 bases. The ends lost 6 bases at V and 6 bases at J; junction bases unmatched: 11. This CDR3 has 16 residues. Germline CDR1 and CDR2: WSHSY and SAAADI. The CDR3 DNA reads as TGCGCCAGCAGACCGGGCCCGGGACAGCCTAATTCACCCCTCCACTTT. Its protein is CASRPGPGQPNSPLHF.

As DNA, the CDR3 is TGTGCCAGCAGCCCCAGTGGTGGGACTTTGTCCCTCCACTTT. It encodes CASSPSGGTLSLHF. This chain connects TRBV5-8 to TRBJ1-6; a weak D match, TRBD1 (5 bases). The CDR3 spans 14 residues. The germline CDR1 and CDR2 sequences are SGHTS and YDEGEE. V shed 4 bases and J shed 14 bases, with 19 bases lying between them.

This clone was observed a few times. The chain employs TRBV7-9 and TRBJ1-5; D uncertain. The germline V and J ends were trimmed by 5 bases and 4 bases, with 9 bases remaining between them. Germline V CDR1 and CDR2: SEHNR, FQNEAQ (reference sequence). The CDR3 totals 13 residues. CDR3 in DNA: TGTGCCAGCAGCCCGACGGAAAATCAGCCCCAGCATTTT. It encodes CASSPTENQPQHF. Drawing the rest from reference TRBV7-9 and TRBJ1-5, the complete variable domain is DTGVSQNPRHKITKRGQNVTFRCDPISEHNRLYWYRQTLGQGPEFLTYFQNEAQLEKSRLLSDRFSAERPKGSFSTLEIQRTEQGDSAMYLCASSPTENQPQHFGDGTRLSIL.

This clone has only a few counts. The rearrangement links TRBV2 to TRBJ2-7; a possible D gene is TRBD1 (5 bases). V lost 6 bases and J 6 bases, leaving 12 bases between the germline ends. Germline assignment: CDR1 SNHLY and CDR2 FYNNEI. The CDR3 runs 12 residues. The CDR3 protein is CASSSGIPEQYF. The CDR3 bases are TGTGCCAGCAGCTCAGGGATACCCGAGCAGTACTTC.

DNA of the CDR3: TGCAGCGTCAGGGGAGAGTTCACTGAAGCTTTCTTT. Its protein product is CSVRGEFTEAFF. This chain connects TRBV29-1 to TRBJ1-1; perhaps TRBD1 as D (6 bases). V lost 6 bases to trimming and J lost 4 bases, with 12 bases between them. The CDR3 is made up of 12 amino acids. CDR1 SQVTM and CDR2 ANQGSEA come from the germline V gene.

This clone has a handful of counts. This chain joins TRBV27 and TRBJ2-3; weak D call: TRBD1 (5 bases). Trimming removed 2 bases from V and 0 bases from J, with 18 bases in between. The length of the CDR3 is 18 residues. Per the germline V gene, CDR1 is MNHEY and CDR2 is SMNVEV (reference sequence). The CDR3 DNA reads TGTGCCAGCAGTTTACTAACCCAAACAGGCGCAAGCACAGATACGCAGTATTTT. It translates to CASSLLTQTGASTDTQYF.

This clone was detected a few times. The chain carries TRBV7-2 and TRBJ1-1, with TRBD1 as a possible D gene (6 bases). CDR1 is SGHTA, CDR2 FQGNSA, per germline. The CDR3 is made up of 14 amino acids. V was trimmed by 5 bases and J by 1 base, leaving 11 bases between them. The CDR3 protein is CASSPVGANTEAFF. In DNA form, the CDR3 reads TGTGCCAGCAGCCCTGTGGGGGCGAACACTGAAGCTTTCTTT.

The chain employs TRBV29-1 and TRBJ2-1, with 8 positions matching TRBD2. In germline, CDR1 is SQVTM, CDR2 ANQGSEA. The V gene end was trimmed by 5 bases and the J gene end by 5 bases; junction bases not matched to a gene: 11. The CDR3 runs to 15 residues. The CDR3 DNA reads TGCAGCGTTCCTGGACGAGCGGGGGCCGACAATGAGCAGTTCTTC. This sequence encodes CSVPGRAGADNEQFF.

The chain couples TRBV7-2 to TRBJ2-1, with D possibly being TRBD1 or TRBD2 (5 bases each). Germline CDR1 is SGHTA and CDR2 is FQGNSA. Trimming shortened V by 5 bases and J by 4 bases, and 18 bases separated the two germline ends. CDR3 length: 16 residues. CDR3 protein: CASSPGTDRRYNEQFF. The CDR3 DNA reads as TGTGCCAGCAGCCCAGGGACGGACCGGAGGTACAATGAGCAGTTCTTC.

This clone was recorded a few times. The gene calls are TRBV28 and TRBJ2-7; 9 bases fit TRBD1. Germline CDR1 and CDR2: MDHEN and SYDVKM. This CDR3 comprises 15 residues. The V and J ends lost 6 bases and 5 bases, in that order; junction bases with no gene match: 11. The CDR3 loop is CASRPPGQGNHEQYF. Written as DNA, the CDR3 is TGTGCCAGCAGACCGCCGGGACAGGGAAACCACGAGCAGTACTTC.

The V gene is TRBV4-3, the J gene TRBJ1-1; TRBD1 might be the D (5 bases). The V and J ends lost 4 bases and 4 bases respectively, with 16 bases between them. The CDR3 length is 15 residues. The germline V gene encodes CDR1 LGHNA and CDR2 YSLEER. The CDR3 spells CASSPTGAVFTEAFF. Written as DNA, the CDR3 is TGCGCCAGCAGCCCGACCGGGGCAGTATTCACTGAAGCTTTCTTT.

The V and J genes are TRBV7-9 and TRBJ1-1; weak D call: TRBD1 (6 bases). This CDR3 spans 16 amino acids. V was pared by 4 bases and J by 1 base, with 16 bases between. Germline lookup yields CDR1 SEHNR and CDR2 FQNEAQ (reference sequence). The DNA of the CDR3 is TGTGCCAGCAGCTCTCCACCGACAGGATCGAACACTGAAGCTTTCTTT. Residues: CASSSPPTGSNTEAFF.

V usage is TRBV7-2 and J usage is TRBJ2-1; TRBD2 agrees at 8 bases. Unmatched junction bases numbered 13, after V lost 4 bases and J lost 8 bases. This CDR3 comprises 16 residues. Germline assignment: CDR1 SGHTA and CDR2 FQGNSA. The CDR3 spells CASSSAGTRPPDEQFF. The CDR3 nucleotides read TGTGCCAGCAGCTCTGCCGGGACTAGGCCCCCCGATGAGCAGTTCTTC.

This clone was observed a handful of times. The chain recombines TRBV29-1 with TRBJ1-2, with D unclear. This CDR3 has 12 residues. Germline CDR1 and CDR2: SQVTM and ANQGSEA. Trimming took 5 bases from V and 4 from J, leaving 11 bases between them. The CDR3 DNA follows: TGCAGCGTTCAAAAGTGGGGCTATGGCTACACCTTC. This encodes CSVQKWGYGYTF. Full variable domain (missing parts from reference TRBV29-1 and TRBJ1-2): SAVISQKPSRDICQRGTSLTIQCQVDSQVTMMFWYRQQPGQSLTLIATANQGSEATYESGFVIDKFPISRPNLTFSTLTVSNMSPEDSSIYLCSVQKWGYGYTFGSGTRLTVV.

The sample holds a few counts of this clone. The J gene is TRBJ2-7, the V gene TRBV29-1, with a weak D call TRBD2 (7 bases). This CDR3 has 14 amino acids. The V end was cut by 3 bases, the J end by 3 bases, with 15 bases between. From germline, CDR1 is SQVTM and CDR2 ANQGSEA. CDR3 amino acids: CSVDRAGALYEQYF. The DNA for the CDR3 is TGCAGCGTTGATAGGGCGGGGGCCCTCTACGAGCAGTACTTC.

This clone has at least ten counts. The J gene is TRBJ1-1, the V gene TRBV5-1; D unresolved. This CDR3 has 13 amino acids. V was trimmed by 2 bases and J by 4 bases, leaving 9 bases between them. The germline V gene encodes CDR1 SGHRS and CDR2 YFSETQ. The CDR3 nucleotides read TGCGCCAGCAGCTTCTTCTTGGGCACTGAAGCTTTCTTT. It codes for CASSFFLGTEAFF.

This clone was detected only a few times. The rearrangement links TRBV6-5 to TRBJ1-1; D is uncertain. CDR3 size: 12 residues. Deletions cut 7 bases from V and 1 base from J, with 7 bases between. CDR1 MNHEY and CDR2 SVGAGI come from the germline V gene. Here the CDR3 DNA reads TGTGCCAGCATGACGGGGAACACTGAAGCTTTCTTT. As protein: CASMTGNTEAFF.

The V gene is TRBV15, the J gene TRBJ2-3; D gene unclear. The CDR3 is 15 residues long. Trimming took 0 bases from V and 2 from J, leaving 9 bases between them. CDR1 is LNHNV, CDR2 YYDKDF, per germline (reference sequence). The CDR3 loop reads CATSRESILTDTQYF. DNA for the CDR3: TGTGCCACCAGCAGAGAGTCCATACTCACAGATACGCAGTATTTT. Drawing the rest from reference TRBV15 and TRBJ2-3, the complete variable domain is DAMVIQNPRYQVTQFGKPVTLSCSQTLNHNVMYWYQQKSSQAPKLLFHYYDKDFNNEADTPDNFQSRRPNTSFCFLDIRSPGLGDTAMYLCATSRESILTDTQYFGPGTRLTVL.

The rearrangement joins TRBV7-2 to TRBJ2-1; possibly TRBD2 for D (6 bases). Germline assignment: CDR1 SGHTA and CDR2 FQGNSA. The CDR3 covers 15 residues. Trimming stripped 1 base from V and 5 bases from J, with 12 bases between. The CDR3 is CASSLELGGHNEQFF. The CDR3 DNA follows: TGTGCCAGCAGCTTAGAGCTCGGGGGACACAATGAGCAGTTCTTC.

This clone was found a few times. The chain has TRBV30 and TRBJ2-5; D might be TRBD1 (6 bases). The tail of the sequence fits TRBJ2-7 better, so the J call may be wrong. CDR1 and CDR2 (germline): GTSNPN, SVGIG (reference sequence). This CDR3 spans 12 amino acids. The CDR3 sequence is CAWSVGQYEQYF. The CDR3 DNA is TGTGCCTGGAGTGTCGGACAGTACGAGCAGTACTTC.